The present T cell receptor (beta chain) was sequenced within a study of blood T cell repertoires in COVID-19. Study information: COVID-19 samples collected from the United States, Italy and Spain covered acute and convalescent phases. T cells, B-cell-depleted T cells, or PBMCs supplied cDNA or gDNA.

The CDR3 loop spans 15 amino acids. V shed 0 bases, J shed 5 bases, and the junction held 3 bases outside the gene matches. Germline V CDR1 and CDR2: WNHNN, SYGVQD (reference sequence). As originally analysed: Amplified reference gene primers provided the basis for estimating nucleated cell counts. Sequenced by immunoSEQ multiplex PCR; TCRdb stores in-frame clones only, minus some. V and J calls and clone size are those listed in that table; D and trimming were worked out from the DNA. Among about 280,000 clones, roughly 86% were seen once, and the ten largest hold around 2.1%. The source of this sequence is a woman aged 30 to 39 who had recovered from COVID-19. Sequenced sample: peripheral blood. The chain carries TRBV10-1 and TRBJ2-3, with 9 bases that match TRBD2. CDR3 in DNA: TGCGCCAGCAGTGAGTCTGGAGCGGGGGGAGATACGCAGTATTTT. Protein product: CASSESGAGGDTQYF.